The 8 T cell receptor beta chains below all came from one sample that was sequenced in a study of OX40 agonist ivuxolimab in advanced cancers. TCRdb's table, derived via immunoSEQ multiplex PCR, lists solely in-frame clones and lacks some. The sample records over 60,000 clones, 75% to 90% being singletons. The sample here was CD4+ or CD8+ T cells sorted from blood, taken in a trial of the OX40 agonist ivuxolimab. The receptors here all came from an adult with an advanced solid tumor such as melanoma, head and neck, liver or kidney cancer.

The chain recombines TRBV2 with TRBJ2-5; TRBD2 agrees at 8 bases. Trimming took 8 bases from V and 1 from J; bases not matched to a gene: 9. This CDR3 is built from 15 residues. Germline V CDR1 and CDR2: SNHLY, FYNNEI. CDR3 amino acids: CASRRGVTSQETQYF. CDR3 nucleotide sequence: TGTGCCAGCCGGCGGGGGGTAACGTCCCAAGAGACCCAGTACTTC.

V and J are TRBV5-1 and TRBJ1-4; 7 bases match TRBD1. This CDR3 has 15 amino acids. V gave up 4 bases and J gave up 4 bases; unmatched junction bases: 7. The germline gives CDR1 SGHRS, CDR2 YFSETQ. Here the CDR3 reads CASSLGDRNNEKLFF. The CDR3 nucleotides are TGCGCCAGCAGCCTGGGGGACAGAAATAATGAAAAACTGTTTTTT. Filled out from reference TRBV5-1 and TRBJ1-4, the complete variable domain reads KAGVTQTPRYLIKTRGQQVTLSCSPISGHRSVSWYQQTPGQGLQFLFEYFSETQRNKGNFPGRFSGRQFSNSRSEMNVSTLELGDSALYLCASSLGDRNNEKLFFGSGTQLSVL.

CDR3 protein: CASSQDRTTDTQYF. Here the CDR3 DNA reads TGCGCCAGCAGCCAAGATCGCACCACAGATACGCAGTATTTT. This chain connects TRBV4-1 to TRBJ2-3; D is unclear. The CDR3 covers 14 residues. Per germline, CDR1 MGHRA and CDR2 YSYEKL. Trimming stripped 0 bases from V and 2 bases from J, with 6 bases between.

V is TRBV11-2 and J is TRBJ2-1, with unresolved D. Trimming removed 5 bases from V and 2 bases from J, with 7 bases in between. There are 13 residues in the CDR3. Germline V gene lookup returns CDR1 SGHAT and CDR2 FQNNGV. The DNA of the CDR3 is TGTGCCAGCAGCCCCCGGGCCTACAATGAGCAGTTCTTC. Translating gives CASSPRAYNEQFF.

The V and J genes are TRBV19 and TRBJ2-6; 9 bases fit TRBD1. The J segment lost 1 base and the V segment lost 3 bases, leaving 4 bases of the junction unmatched. The CDR3 consists of 17 residues. Germline CDR1 reads LNHDA; CDR2 reads SQIVND (reference sequence). This CDR3 reads CASSMGQGVSGANVLTF. Here the CDR3 DNA reads TGTGCCAGTAGTATGGGACAGGGTGTATCTGGGGCCAACGTCCTGACTTTC.

The rearrangement links TRBV6-5 to TRBJ2-5; TRBD2 might be the D (7 bases). The CDR3 is 13 residues long. Trimming left V 6 bases short and J 4 bases short, with 12 bases between. Germline V gives CDR1 MNHEY, CDR2 SVGAGI. The DNA for the CDR3 is TGTGCCAGCAGCAAAGGGGGGGCAGAGACCCAGTACTTC. This gives the protein CASSKGGAETQYF.

The chain has TRBV4-1 and TRBJ2-3; 10 bases line up with TRBD2. The CDR3 has 17 residues. Germline trimming cut 3 bases from V and 0 bases from J; bases unmatched to any gene: 6. Looked up from germline, CDR1 is MGHRA and CDR2 is YSYEKL. The CDR3 here is CASSHHSGGSSTDTQYF. The CDR3 bases are TGCGCCAGCAGCCACCATAGCGGGGGGTCAAGCACAGATACGCAGTATTTT.

This clone has only a few counts. The chain is built from TRBV30 and TRBJ1-1; D not certain. The CDR3 runs 14 residues. Germline V lookup: CDR1 GTSNPN, CDR2 SVGIG (reference sequence). The V end was cut by 0 bases, the J end by 4 bases, with 12 bases between. DNA of the CDR3: TGTGCCTGGAGTGTCGGTCAAGTTGGCACTGAAGCTTTCTTT. Amino acid sequence: CAWSVGQVGTEAFF.